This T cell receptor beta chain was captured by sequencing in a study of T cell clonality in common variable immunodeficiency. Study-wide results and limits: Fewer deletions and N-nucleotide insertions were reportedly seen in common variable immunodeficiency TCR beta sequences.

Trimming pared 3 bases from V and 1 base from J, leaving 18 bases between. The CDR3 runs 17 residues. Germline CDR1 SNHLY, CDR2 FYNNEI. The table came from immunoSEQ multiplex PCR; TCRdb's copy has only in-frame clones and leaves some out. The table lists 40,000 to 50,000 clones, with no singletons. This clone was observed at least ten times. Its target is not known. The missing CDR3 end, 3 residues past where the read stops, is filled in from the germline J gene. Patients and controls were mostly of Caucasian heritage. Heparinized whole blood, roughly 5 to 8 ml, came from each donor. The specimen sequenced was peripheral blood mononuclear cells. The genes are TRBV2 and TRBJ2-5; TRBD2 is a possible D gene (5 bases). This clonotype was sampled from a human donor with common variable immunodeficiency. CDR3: CASSESSVAKFQETQYF. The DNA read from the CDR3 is TGTGCCAGCAGTGAGAGTAGCGTAGCGAAGTTCCAAGAGACC.